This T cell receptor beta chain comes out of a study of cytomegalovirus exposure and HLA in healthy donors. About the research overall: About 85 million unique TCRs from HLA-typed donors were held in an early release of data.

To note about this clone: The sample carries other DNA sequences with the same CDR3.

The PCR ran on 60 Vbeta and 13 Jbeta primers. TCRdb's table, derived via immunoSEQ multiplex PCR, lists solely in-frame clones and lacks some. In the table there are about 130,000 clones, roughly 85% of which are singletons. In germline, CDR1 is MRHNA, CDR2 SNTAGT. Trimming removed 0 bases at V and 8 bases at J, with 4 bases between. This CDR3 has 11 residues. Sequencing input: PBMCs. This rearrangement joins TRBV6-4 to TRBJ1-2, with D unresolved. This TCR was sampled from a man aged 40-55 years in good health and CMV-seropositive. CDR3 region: CASSDSRGYTF. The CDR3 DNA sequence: TGTGCCAGCAGTGACTCGAGAGGCTACACCTTC.